Following are 8 T cell receptor beta chains from one sample sequenced in a study of cytomegalovirus exposure and HLA in healthy donors. PCR employed 60 Vbeta and 13 Jbeta primers. The assay was immunoSEQ multiplex PCR, and TCRdb's table has in-frame clones only and misses some. The table has approximately 59,000 clones, 60% to 80% seen once; the top ten hold roughly 2.8%. Source material: PBMCs. The receptors originated from a man aged 30 to 39 in good health and CMV-seronegative.

This clone was seen a few times. The J gene is TRBJ2-3, the V gene TRBV2, with 7 bases identical to TRBD1. The CDR3 consists of 16 residues. The germline V gene has CDR1 SNHLY and CDR2 FYNNEI. V trimming: 7 bases; J trimming: 2 bases; junction bases outside the gene matches: 12. The CDR3 spells CASTLLVGQSTDTQYF. The CDR3 DNA reads TGTGCCAGCACCCTACTAGTGGGACAGTCCACAGATACGCAGTATTTT.

This sequence joins TRBV30 and TRBJ1-1; weak D call: TRBD1 (5 bases). The CDR3 totals 13 residues. Trimming left V 1 base short and J 4 bases short, with 10 bases between. CDR1 GTSNPN and CDR2 SVGIG come from the germline V gene (reference sequence). For the CDR3, the DNA is TGTGCCTGGAGTGAGGCAGGGCCCACTGAAGCTTTCTTT. Protein sequence: CAWSEAGPTEAFF. Looking up the rest from reference TRBV30 and TRBJ1-1 gives the full variable domain: SQTIHQWPATLVQPVGSPLSLECTVEGTSNPNLYWYRQAAGRGLQLLFYSVGIGQISSEVPQNLSASRPQDRQFILSSKKLLLSDSGFYLCAWSEAGPTEAFFGQGTRLTVV.

This clone turned up a few times. The rearrangement joins TRBV7-9 to TRBJ1-2; a possible D gene is TRBD1 (5 bases). Trimming removed 5 bases from V and 5 bases from J, with 15 bases in between. CDR1 is SEHNR and CDR2 is FQNEAQ in the germline V gene (reference sequence). This CDR3 is 14 amino acids long. CDR3 loop: CASSVQGNEYGYTF. Written as DNA, the CDR3 is TGTGCCAGCAGCGTTCAGGGTAACGAATATGGCTACACCTTC.

This chain joins TRBV19 and TRBJ2-7; a weak D match, TRBD1 (5 bases). The germline CDR1 and CDR2 sequences are LNHDA and SQIVND (reference sequence). The CDR3 is 14 amino acids. Deletions cut 3 bases from V and 1 base from J, with 10 bases between. CDR3 nucleotides: TGTGCCAGTAGTATCCTTAGGGGTTCCTACGAGCAGTACTTC. Protein sequence: CASSILRGSYEQYF. Drawing the rest from reference TRBV19 and TRBJ2-7, the complete variable domain is DGGITQSPKYLFRKEGQNVTLSCEQNLNHDAMYWYRQDPGQGLRLIYYSQIVNDFQKGDIAEGYSVSREKKESFPLTVTSAQKNPTAFYLCASSILRGSYEQYFGPGTRLTVT.

This clone came up a few times. The genes are TRBV7-9 and TRBJ1-2, with a possible D match to TRBD1 (6 bases). This CDR3 has 13 amino acids. V lost 5 bases to trimming and J lost 7 bases, with 14 bases between them. Germline V gene sequence: CDR1 SEHNR, CDR2 FQNEAQ (reference sequence). CDR3 amino acids: CASSIAGEGGYTF. CDR3 coding DNA: TGTGCCAGCAGCATCGCAGGGGAGGGTGGCTACACCTTC.

The chain links TRBV19 to TRBJ2-5; 10 bases align to TRBD1. This CDR3 is built from 15 residues. Unmatched junction bases numbered 7, after V lost 5 bases and J lost 4 bases. The germline CDR1 and CDR2 sequences are LNHDA and SQIVND (reference sequence). CDR3 nucleotides: TGTGCCAGTAGTCCCGGGACAGGGGTCATAGAGACCCAGTACTTC. Its translation: CASSPGTGVIETQYF.

This clone showed up just once. V and J are TRBV14 and TRBJ2-5; TRBD2 matches at 10 bases. CDR3 length: 18 amino acids. The J segment lost 5 bases and the V segment lost 5 bases, leaving 17 bases of the junction unmatched. Germline V lookup: CDR1 SGHDN, CDR2 FVKESK. CDR3 residues: CASSYSGWGTSGEETQYF. As DNA, the CDR3 is TGTGCCAGCAGCTACTCGGGCTGGGGAACTAGCGGGGAGGAGACCCAGTACTTC.

This chain joins TRBV10-3 and TRBJ2-3; 7 bases align to TRBD2. The CDR3 sequence is 14 residues long. V trimming: 7 bases; J trimming: 0 bases; junction bases outside the gene matches: 4. Germline assignment: CDR1 ENHRY and CDR2 SYGVKD. CDR3 DNA sequence: TGTGCCATCAAAGCGGGGCAAAGCACAGATACGCAGTATTTT. It yields the protein CAIKAGQSTDTQYF.